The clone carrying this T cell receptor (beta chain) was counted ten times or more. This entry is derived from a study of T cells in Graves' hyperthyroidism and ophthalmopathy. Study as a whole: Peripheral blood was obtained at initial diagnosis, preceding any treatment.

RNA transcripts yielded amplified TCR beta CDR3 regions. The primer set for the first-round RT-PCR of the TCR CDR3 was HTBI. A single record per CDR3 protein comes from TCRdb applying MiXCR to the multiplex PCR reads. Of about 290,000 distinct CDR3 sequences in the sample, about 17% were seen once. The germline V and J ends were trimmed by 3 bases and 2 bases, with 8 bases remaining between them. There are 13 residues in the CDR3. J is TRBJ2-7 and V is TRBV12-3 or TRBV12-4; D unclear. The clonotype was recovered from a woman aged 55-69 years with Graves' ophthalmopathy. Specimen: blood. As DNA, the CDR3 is TGTGCCAGCAGTTTGTCTTTAGCCTACGAGCAGTACTTC. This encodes CASSLSLAYEQYF.